One sample yielded the 29 T cell receptor beta chains listed below, sequenced in a study of shared clonotypes between healthy human individuals. Libraries were prepared by immunoSEQ multiplex PCR; TCRdb keeps only in-frame clonotypes and omits some of them. The data show about 590,000 clones, with 95% seen just once and 0.09% to 0.13% held by the top ten. CD45RO negativity and positive selection for CCR7 defined naive CD8 cells, a population that excluded terminally differentiated effector memory CD45RA+ cells. The sequencing input was naive CD8+ T cells sorted from blood. The receptors originated from a woman aged 25 to 39 in good health.

The chain carries TRBV4-1 and TRBJ1-6, with D tentatively TRBD1 (5 bases). CDR3 size: 19 residues. V gave up 4 bases and J gave up 8 bases, with 27 bases separating them. Germline lookup yields CDR1 MGHRA and CDR2 YSYEKL. CDR3 coding DNA: TGCGCCAGCAGCCGGTGGGGGGGGACGCCGGGACCGGAAGATTCACCCCTCCACTTT. Translation: CASSRWGGTPGPEDSPLHF.

The chain uses TRBV6-6 and TRBJ2-7; no reliable D call. Per the germline V gene, CDR1 is MNHNY and CDR2 is SVGAGI (reference sequence). This CDR3 spans 13 amino acids. V lost 0 bases, J lost 7 bases, and 10 bases lay in between. CDR3 sequence reads: CASSYSLVGEQYF. CDR3 DNA: TGTGCCAGCAGTTACTCGTTGGTGGGTGAGCAGTACTTC.

A word on this clone: At the DNA level, this CDR3 is encoded by other sequences in the same sample as well. The chain couples TRBV7-2 to TRBJ2-7; no firm D call. Per germline, CDR1 SGHTA and CDR2 FQGNSA. The CDR3 is made up of 11 amino acids. Trimming pared 6 bases from V and 0 bases from J, leaving 3 bases between. CDR3 amino acids: CASSGSYEQYF. The CDR3 DNA reads as TGTGCCAGCAGTGGCTCCTACGAGCAGTACTTC.

This clone was recorded only once. The rearrangement links TRBV27 to TRBJ2-2, with TRBD2 identical over 12 bases. Germline values: CDR1 MNHEY, CDR2 SMNVEV (reference sequence). CDR3 size: 17 residues. V lost 4 bases and J lost 5; bases outside the gene matches: 8. Here the CDR3 DNA reads TGTGCCAGCAGTTCCCGACTAGCGGGAGTAGGGACCGGGGAGCTGTTTTTT. Its translation: CASSSRLAGVGTGELFF.

V usage is TRBV2 and J usage is TRBJ2-7; 8 bases map to TRBD1. This CDR3 is 14 amino acids long. Trimming took 2 bases from V and 4 from J; bases not matched to a gene: 4. Germline CDR1 is SNHLY and CDR2 is FYNNEI. The CDR3 region has the DNA TGTGCCAGCAGTGAAAGGGACAGGTTATACGAGCAGTACTTC. Amino acids: CASSERDRLYEQYF. Looking up the rest from reference TRBV2 and TRBJ2-7 gives the full variable domain: EPEVTQTPSHQVTQMGQEVILRCVPISNHLYFYWYRQILGQKVEFLVSFYNNEISEKSEIFDDQFSVERPDGSNFTLKIRSTKLEDSAMYFCASSERDRLYEQYFGPGTRLTVT.

The gene calls are TRBV28 and TRBJ2-5; D not certain. CDR1 MDHEN and CDR2 SYDVKM come from the germline V gene. The V gene lost 5 bases and the J gene lost 4 bases, with 11 bases spanning the gap. The CDR3 is 13 residues long. CDR3 nucleotide sequence: TGTGCCAGCAGTCAGGCTAACGGAGAGACCCAGTACTTC. Residues: CASSQANGETQYF.

The V call is TRBV13, the J call TRBJ1-2; D is unclear. The CDR3 contains 13 residues. V was trimmed by 0 bases and J by 4 bases, leaving 6 bases between them. Germline V gene data show CDR1 as PRHDT and CDR2 as FYEKMQ (reference sequence). The CDR3 is CASSLGNGYGYTF. CDR3 nucleotides: TGTGCCAGCAGCTTAGGCAACGGCTATGGCTACACCTTC.

This chain links TRBV5-4 with TRBJ1-1; no firm D call. The germline V gene encodes CDR1 SGHNT and CDR2 YYREEE (reference sequence). This CDR3 spans 14 amino acids. V was pared by 0 bases and J by 0 bases, with 6 bases between. The CDR3 DNA reads as TGTGCCAGCAGCTTGGACGGCCTGAACACTGAAGCTTTCTTT. Its protein is CASSLDGLNTEAFF.

This chain uses TRBV7-9 with TRBJ1-2, with D possibly TRBD1 on 5 matching bases. Germline loops: CDR1 SEHNR, CDR2 FQNEAQ (reference sequence). The CDR3 loop spans 15 amino acids. V was trimmed by 4 bases and J by 3 bases, leaving 15 bases between them. The CDR3 protein is CASSSGLTVYYGYTF. The CDR3 DNA is TGTGCCAGCAGCTCAGGGTTAACAGTCTACTATGGCTACACCTTC. The whole variable domain, remainder taken from reference TRBV7-9 and TRBJ1-2, is DTGVSQNPRHKITKRGQNVTFRCDPISEHNRLYWYRQTLGQGPEFLTYFQNEAQLEKSRLLSDRFSAERPKGSFSTLEIQRTEQGDSAMYLCASSSGLTVYYGYTFGSGTRLTVV.

This clone occurred a few times. Other DNA variants within this sample encode the same CDR3. The chain recombines TRBV27 with TRBJ1-1; 7 bases fit TRBD1. The CDR3 length is 13 residues. CDR1 and CDR2 from the germline V gene are MNHEY and SMNVEV (reference sequence). The J segment lost 4 bases and the V segment lost 2 bases, leaving 1 base of the junction unmatched. The DNA for the CDR3 is TGTGCCAGCAGTTTAGGGACAGCCACTGAAGCTTTCTTT. Residues: CASSLGTATEAFF.

The V and J genes are TRBV5-4 and TRBJ2-5, with TRBD1 as a possible D gene (6 bases). Trimming took off 5 bases at V and 2 bases at J, with 10 bases between the two ends. The CDR3 covers 13 residues. Germline CDR1 and CDR2: SGHNT and YYREEE (reference sequence). Here the CDR3 DNA reads TGTGCCAGCAGAACAGGGATTCAAGAGACCCAGTACTTC. Residues: CASRTGIQETQYF.

The rearrangement uses TRBV28 and TRBJ1-1; the D is unclear. This CDR3 region has 13 residues. Germline assignment: CDR1 MDHEN and CDR2 SYDVKM. The V and J ends lost 6 bases and 4 bases respectively, with 12 bases between them. CDR3 sequence (DNA): TGTGCCAGCAGACCGGAACCGGGCACTGAAGCTTTCTTT. It yields the protein CASRPEPGTEAFF.

The chain joins TRBV7-9 to TRBJ1-3; no firm D call. This CDR3 spans 11 amino acids. Germline V lookup: CDR1 SEHNR, CDR2 FQNEAQ (reference sequence). V shed 6 bases and J shed 4 bases, with 4 bases lying between them. The CDR3 bases are TGTGCCAGCAGTCGGGGAAACACCATATATTTT. Its translation: CASSRGNTIYF.

The gene calls are TRBV27 and TRBJ1-1; D is unresolved. This CDR3 spans 14 amino acids. V shed 6 bases and J shed 0 bases, with 11 bases lying between them. CDR1 MNHEY and CDR2 SMNVEV come from the germline V gene (reference sequence). The CDR3 sequence is CASRLIGVNTEAFF. The CDR3 DNA reads TGTGCCAGCAGGTTAATTGGCGTGAACACTGAAGCTTTCTTT.

This rearrangement joins TRBV19 to TRBJ2-1; D might be TRBD2 (6 bases). The CDR3 covers 15 residues. V gave up 2 bases and J gave up 6 bases, with 14 bases separating them. Germline loops: CDR1 LNHDA, CDR2 SQIVND (reference sequence). In DNA form, the CDR3 reads TGTGCCAGTAGTATATACTTAGCGGATGGCAATGAGCAGTTCTTC. This translates into CASSIYLADGNEQFF.

The chain employs TRBV11-2 and TRBJ2-6, with unresolved D. Trimming pared 2 bases from V and 2 bases from J, leaving 16 bases between. The CDR3 loop spans 18 amino acids. Germline V gene data show CDR1 as SGHAT and CDR2 as FQNNGV. The CDR3 DNA follows: TGTGCCAGCAGCTTATCGTCCCTGGTGGTGGCTGGGGCCAACGTCCTGACTTTC. It encodes CASSLSSLVVAGANVLTF.

V usage is TRBV4-1 and J usage is TRBJ1-2; 8 bases line up with TRBD1. This CDR3 spans 17 amino acids. CDR1 MGHRA and CDR2 YSYEKL come from the germline V gene. The V and J ends lost 0 bases and 4 bases, in that order; junction bases with no gene match: 10. The DNA of the CDR3 is TGCGCCAGCAGCCAAGACGGAGGGACAGGTGCTTCCTATGGCTACACCTTC. The encoded protein is CASSQDGGTGASYGYTF.

This clone was detected once. J is TRBJ2-1 and V is TRBV5-4, with 9 bases lining up with TRBD2. V lost 0 bases to trimming and J lost 7 bases; unmatched junction nucleotides: 5. CDR1 SGHNT and CDR2 YYREEE come from the germline V gene (reference sequence). The CDR3 totals 15 residues. The CDR3 region has the DNA TGTGCCAGCAGCTTGGGGCGGGAGGGGGGAAATGAGCAGTTCTTC. Amino acids: CASSLGREGGNEQFF.

The chain couples TRBV19 to TRBJ2-7; tentatively, D is TRBD2 (5 bases). Germline V CDR1 and CDR2: LNHDA, SQIVND (reference sequence). Trimming took off 3 bases at V and 6 bases at J, with 6 bases between the two ends. This CDR3 is 11 amino acids long. The CDR3 DNA reads as TGTGCCAGTAGTATGGGAGTCGAGCAGTACTTC. Its protein product is CASSMGVEQYF.

The chain employs TRBV27 and TRBJ2-7; tentative D call: TRBD1 (6 bases). V was shortened by 6 bases and J by 6 bases, with 12 bases between the two germline ends. Looked up from germline, CDR1 is MNHEY and CDR2 is SMNVEV (reference sequence). The CDR3 covers 12 residues. The CDR3: CASRSNRAEQYF. Here the CDR3 DNA reads TGTGCCAGCAGGTCTAACAGGGCCGAGCAGTACTTC.

The V call is TRBV28, the J call TRBJ2-6; D not resolved. The CDR3 spans 16 residues. Trimming took 7 bases from V and 2 from J, leaving 15 bases between them. CDR1 and CDR2 (germline): MDHEN, SYDVKM. CDR3: CASTPIRFTGANVLTF. CDR3 DNA: TGTGCCAGCACCCCAATTAGGTTCACTGGGGCCAACGTCCTGACTTTC.

This chain links TRBV6-5 with TRBJ2-2, with 7 bases matching TRBD2. The CDR3 runs to 13 residues. With V trimmed by 6 bases and J by 7 bases, 5 bases remained unmatched. The germline CDR1 and CDR2 sequences are MNHEY and SVGAGI. The CDR3 sequence is CASSPPGGGELFF. The CDR3 coding sequence is TGTGCCAGCAGCCCCCCGGGAGGCGGGGAGCTGTTTTTT.

The chain links TRBV7-8 to TRBJ2-7; no definite D call. The germline gives CDR1 SGHVS, CDR2 FQNEAQ. The V end lost 5 bases, the J end lost 4 bases, and 12 bases lay between the germline ends. The CDR3 loop spans 13 amino acids. DNA of the CDR3: TGTGCCAGCAGCCCAAATCTCGGGTACGAGCAGTACTTC. Its translation is CASSPNLGYEQYF.

The chain uses TRBV11-2 and TRBJ2-7; 11 bases are shared with TRBD2. The germline gives CDR1 SGHAT, CDR2 FQNNGV. Trimming at V came to 5 bases and at J to 1 base, leaving 7 bases not matched to a gene. This CDR3 contains 16 residues. The CDR3 sequence is CASSLTTSGSSYEQYF. The CDR3 DNA reads as TGTGCCAGCAGCCTCACAACTAGCGGGAGTTCCTACGAGCAGTACTTC.

This chain links TRBV28 with TRBJ2-7; D is unclear. This CDR3 contains 10 residues. The germline V gene has CDR1 MDHEN and CDR2 SYDVKM. The V and J ends lost 8 bases and 4 bases respectively, with 6 bases between them. Written as DNA, the CDR3 is TGTGCCAGCCTTGCATACGAGCAGTACTTC. This translates into CASLAYEQYF. The complete variable domain, with remaining parts taken from reference TRBV28 and TRBJ2-7, reads DVKVTQSSRYLVKRTGEKVFLECVQDMDHENMFWYRQDPGLGLRLIYFSYDVKMKEKGDIPEGYSVSREKKERFSLILESASTNQTSMYLCASLAYEQYFGPGTRLTVT.

V is TRBV7-9 and J is TRBJ2-1; D possibly corresponds to TRBD2 (5 bases). CDR1 is SEHNR, CDR2 FQNEAQ, per germline (reference sequence). V was trimmed by 3 bases and J by 0 bases, leaving 9 bases between them. The CDR3 has 15 amino acids. CDR3: CASSLLGSSYNEQFF. CDR3 bases: TGTGCCAGCAGCTTGTTAGGGAGCTCCTACAATGAGCAGTTCTTC.

The CDR3 loop reads CASSFRGPNQPQHF. The CDR3 nucleotides read TGTGCCAGCAGTTTCCGGGGACCTAATCAGCCCCAGCATTTT. The rearrangement joins TRBV28 to TRBJ1-5; perhaps TRBD1 as D (5 bases). Germline V gene sequence: CDR1 MDHEN, CDR2 SYDVKM. Trimming pared 3 bases from V and 4 bases from J, leaving 10 bases between. CDR3 length: 14 amino acids.

A note on this clone: This specimen includes other DNA sequences encoding the same CDR3. The chain joins TRBV19 to TRBJ2-7; a weak D match, TRBD2 (5 bases). Trimming took 6 bases from V and 3 from J, leaving 12 bases between them. CDR1 is LNHDA and CDR2 is SQIVND in the germline V gene (reference sequence). The CDR3 sequence is 13 residues long. For the CDR3, the DNA is TGTGCCAGTAGCCCCGACACTAGCTACGAGCAGTACTTC. Protein product: CASSPDTSYEQYF.

The rearrangement links TRBV28 to TRBJ1-1, with 7 positions matching TRBD1. V was clipped by 3 bases and J by 1 base; unmatched bases: 5. The CDR3 spans 15 residues. The germline V gene has CDR1 MDHEN and CDR2 SYDVKM. The CDR3 DNA sequence: TGTGCCAGCAGTTTTTGGGGACAGAAGAACACTGAAGCTTTCTTT. This encodes CASSFWGQKNTEAFF.